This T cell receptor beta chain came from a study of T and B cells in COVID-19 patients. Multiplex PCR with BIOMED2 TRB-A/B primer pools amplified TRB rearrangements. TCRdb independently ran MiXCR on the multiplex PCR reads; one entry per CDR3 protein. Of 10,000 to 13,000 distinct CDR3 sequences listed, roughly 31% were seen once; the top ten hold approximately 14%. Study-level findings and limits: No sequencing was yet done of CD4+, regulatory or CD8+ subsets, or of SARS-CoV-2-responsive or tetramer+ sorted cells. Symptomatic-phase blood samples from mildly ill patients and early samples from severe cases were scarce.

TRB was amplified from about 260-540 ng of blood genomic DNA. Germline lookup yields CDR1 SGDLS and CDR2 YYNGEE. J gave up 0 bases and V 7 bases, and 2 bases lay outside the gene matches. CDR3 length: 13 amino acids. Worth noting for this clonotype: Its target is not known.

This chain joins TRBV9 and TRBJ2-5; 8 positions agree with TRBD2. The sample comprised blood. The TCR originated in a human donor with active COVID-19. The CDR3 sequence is CASQRGNQETQYF. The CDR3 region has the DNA TGTGCCAGCCAGCGGGGGAACCAAGAGACCCAGTACTTC.